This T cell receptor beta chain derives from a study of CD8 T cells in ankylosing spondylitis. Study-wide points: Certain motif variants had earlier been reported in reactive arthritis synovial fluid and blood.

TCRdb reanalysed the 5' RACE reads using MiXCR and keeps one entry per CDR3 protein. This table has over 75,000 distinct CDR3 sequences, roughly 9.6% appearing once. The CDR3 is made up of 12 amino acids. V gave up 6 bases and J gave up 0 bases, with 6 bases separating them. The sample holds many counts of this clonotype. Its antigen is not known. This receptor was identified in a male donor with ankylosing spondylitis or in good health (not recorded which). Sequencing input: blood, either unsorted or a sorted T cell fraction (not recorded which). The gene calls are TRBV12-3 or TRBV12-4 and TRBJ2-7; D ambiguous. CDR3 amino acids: CASRLNSYEQYF. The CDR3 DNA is TGTGCCAGCAGGCTAAACTCCTACGAGCAGTACTTC.